The next 6 T cell receptor beta chains were all read from a single sample in a study of Graves' ophthalmopathy and Graves' hyperthyroidism. TCR beta CDR3 regions were amplified from RNA transcripts. An initial RT-PCR round employing HTBI primers preceded a second-round multiplex PCR. TCRdb reprocessed the multiplex PCR reads with MiXCR, giving one entry per CDR3 protein. The sample holds around 1,000,000 distinct CDR3 sequences, around a third seen once. Material: peripheral blood or thyroid tissue (not recorded which). The receptors derive from an adult man with Graves' hyperthyroidism.

The chain recombines TRBV5-1 with TRBJ2-2; D possibly corresponds to TRBD1 (5 bases). The CDR3 is 18 residues long. Between the trimmed V and J ends, which lost 0 bases and 0 bases, there was a span of 15 bases. Germline CDR1 reads SGHRS; CDR2 reads YFSETQ. The CDR3 is CASSLVRDSLANTGELFF. The CDR3 DNA reads as TGCGCCAGCAGCTTGGTTCGAGACAGCCTCGCGAACACCGGGGAGCTGTTTTTT.

CDR3 protein: CAWTRDAGVQPQHF. The CDR3 bases are TGTGCCTGGACCAGGGATGCGGGCGTTCAGCCCCAGCATTTT. The V call is TRBV30, the J call TRBJ1-5; D might be TRBD1 (5 bases). V lost 4 bases and J 6 bases, leaving 16 bases between the germline ends. CDR3 size: 14 residues. Germline CDR1 and CDR2: GTSNPN and SVGIG (reference sequence).

The rearrangement links TRBV7-9 to TRBJ2-5, with 16 bases that match TRBD2. V was clipped by 4 bases and J by 13 bases; unmatched bases: 6. Germline V gives CDR1 SEHNR, CDR2 FQNEAQ (reference sequence). This CDR3 has 14 residues. In DNA, the CDR3 is TGTGCCAGCAGCTCTGGGACTAGCGGGAGGGCCGTGTACTTC. This codes for CASSSGTSGRAVYF.

A word on this clonotype: Germline is not matched at one junction end, which may reflect a read error. The chain joins TRBV29-1 to TRBJ2-6; maybe TRBD2 (6 bases). Germline CDR1 SQVTM, CDR2 ANQGSEA. This CDR3 contains 12 residues. CDR3 amino acids: CSYTGLQNTEAF. The CDR3 bases are TGCAGCTATACGGGACTTCAGAACACTGAAGCTTTC.

V usage is TRBV10-3 and J usage is TRBJ2-5, with 8 positions matching TRBD2. V lost 3 bases and J lost 5; bases outside the gene matches: 11. The CDR3 sequence is 16 residues long. The V gene's germline CDR1 is ENHRY and CDR2 SYGVKD. DNA of the CDR3: TGTGCCATCAGTGACCTGGCGGGGGGCGCGTCGGAGACCCAGTACTTC. Encoded protein: CAISDLAGGASETQYF.

The table lists this clonotype with many counts. V usage is TRBV13 and J usage is TRBJ2-7, with D perhaps matching TRBD2 (7 bases). CDR1 is PRHDT and CDR2 is FYEKMQ in the germline V gene (reference sequence). There are 16 residues in the CDR3. V shed 4 bases and J shed 3 bases, with 19 bases lying between them. CDR3 amino acids: CASSSAQREGGYEQYF. CDR3 nucleotides: TGTGCCAGCAGCTCCGCCCAGCGGGAAGGGGGCTACGAGCAGTACTTC.